These 11 T cell receptor beta chains originate from one sample sequenced in a study of shared clonotypes between healthy human individuals. Clones were read by immunoSEQ multiplex PCR, and TCRdb kept only the in-frame ones, dropping some. In the table there are 2 million to 2.5 million clones, 95% of which are singletons. The source material was naive CD4+ T cells sorted from blood. Subset in this sample: CD45RA+ positively selected. Receptor source: a young man in good health.

CDR3 bases: TGTGCCAGTAGTATGGGCCCTACAGGGTTGGCTGAAGCTTTCTTT. Its protein is CASSMGPTGLAEAFF. The chain carries TRBV19 and TRBJ1-1, with D tentatively TRBD1 (6 bases). Trimming took off 3 bases at V and 6 bases at J, with 17 bases between the two ends. Germline loops: CDR1 LNHDA, CDR2 SQIVND (reference sequence). CDR3 size: 15 residues. The complete variable domain, with remaining parts taken from reference TRBV19 and TRBJ1-1, reads DGGITQSPKYLFRKEGQNVTLSCEQNLNHDAMYWYRQDPGQGLRLIYYSQIVNDFQKGDIAEGYSVSREKKESFPLTVTSAQKNPTAFYLCASSMGPTGLAEAFFGQGTRLTVV.

CDR3 amino acids: CASIRDRASYEQYF. CDR3 nucleotides: TGTGCCAGCATTCGCGACAGGGCCTCCTACGAGCAGTACTTC. The chain couples TRBV6-1 to TRBJ2-7; the match to TRBD1 covers 7 bases. The ends lost 7 bases at V and 0 bases at J; junction bases unmatched: 6. The length of the CDR3 is 14 residues. Germline assignment: CDR1 MNHNS and CDR2 SASEGT.

The DNA for the CDR3 is TGTGCCAGCCAGTTAGGCCTAGCCGACAATGAGCAGTTCTTC. Protein: CASQLGLADNEQFF. The chain couples TRBV6-5 to TRBJ2-1; the D gene is possibly TRBD2 (5 bases). The CDR3 is 14 amino acids. The germline CDR1 and CDR2 sequences are MNHEY and SVGAGI. V dropped 8 bases and J dropped 5 bases, with 16 bases sitting between them.

This rearrangement joins TRBV29-1 to TRBJ2-6, with D maybe TRBD1 (7 bases). The germline V gene has CDR1 SQVTM and CDR2 ANQGSEA. The CDR3 is 15 residues long. V lost 4 bases and J lost 3, with 13 bases in between. DNA of the CDR3: TGCAGCGTTGTGGAGGGGGCGTATGGGGCCAACGTCCTGACTTTC. Translated, it gives CSVVEGAYGANVLTF.

V usage is TRBV6-5 and J usage is TRBJ2-1; 7 positions agree with TRBD2. The CDR3 is 14 amino acids. Germline V gives CDR1 MNHEY, CDR2 SVGAGI. After removal of 5 bases from V and 4 bases from J, the junction contained 5 bases not matched to a gene. In DNA form, the CDR3 reads TGTGCCAGCAGTAGGGGAGGGGTGTACAATGAGCAGTTCTTC. Protein: CASSRGGVYNEQFF.

CDR3 region: CACDHPGLGEQFF. The CDR3 DNA sequence: TGTGCCTGCGATCACCCCGGCTTGGGTGAGCAGTTCTTC. V and J are TRBV30 and TRBJ2-1; D not resolved. CDR1 is GTSNPN and CDR2 is SVGIG in the germline V gene (reference sequence). This CDR3 region has 13 residues. Trimming removed 6 bases from V and 9 bases from J, with 18 bases in between. The variable domain in full, with the rest retrieved from reference TRBV30 and TRBJ2-1, is SQTIHQWPATLVQPVGSPLSLECTVEGTSNPNLYWYRQAAGRGLQLLFYSVGIGQISSEVPQNLSASRPQDRQFILSSKKLLLSDSGFYLCACDHPGLGEQFFGPGTRLTVL.

V usage is TRBV6-5 and J usage is TRBJ2-2, with D unresolved. The germline V gene encodes CDR1 MNHEY and CDR2 SVGAGI. Trimming shortened V by 8 bases and J by 4 bases, and 8 bases separated the two germline ends. CDR3 length: 12 residues. CDR3 residues: CASFRITGELFF. CDR3 DNA: TGTGCCAGCTTTCGAATCACCGGGGAGCTGTTTTTT.

A single count supports this clone. V and J are TRBV5-1 and TRBJ2-5; D is possibly TRBD2 (6 bases). Per germline, CDR1 SGHRS and CDR2 YFSETQ. The CDR3 runs to 13 residues. Trimming cost V 0 bases and J 8 bases, with 11 bases left between them. The CDR3: CASSLELAVTQYF. Written as DNA, the CDR3 is TGCGCCAGCAGCTTGGAACTAGCTGTCACCCAGTACTTC.

Regarding this clone: At the DNA level, this CDR3 is encoded by other sequences in the same sample as well. The chain links TRBV5-1 to TRBJ2-5; no clear D. The CDR3 length is 13 residues. Germline CDR1 SGHRS, CDR2 YFSETQ. Trimming cost V 1 base and J 1 base, with 5 bases left between them. CDR3 residues: CASSLRTQETQYF. The CDR3 nucleotides are TGCGCCAGCAGCTTGAGGACCCAAGAGACCCAGTACTTC.

The CDR3 region is CASSFLSDRYSPLHF. CDR3 DNA sequence: TGTGCCAGCAGCTTCCTCTCGGACAGGTACTCACCCCTCCACTTT. V gene TRBV11-1 combines with J gene TRBJ1-6, with TRBD1 matching over 7 bases. V dropped 3 bases and J dropped 10; count of bases not matched to a gene: 9. The CDR3 has 15 residues. Germline lookup yields CDR1 SGHAT and CDR2 FQDESV (reference sequence).

The chain recombines TRBV11-2 with TRBJ2-2; D ambiguous. Germline loops: CDR1 SGHAT, CDR2 FQNNGV. The CDR3 sequence is 11 residues long. Deletions cut 1 base from V and 8 bases from J, with 2 bases between. The CDR3 DNA reads as TGTGCCAGCAGCTTAGTGGGGGAGCTGTTTTTT. This codes for CASSLVGELFF.